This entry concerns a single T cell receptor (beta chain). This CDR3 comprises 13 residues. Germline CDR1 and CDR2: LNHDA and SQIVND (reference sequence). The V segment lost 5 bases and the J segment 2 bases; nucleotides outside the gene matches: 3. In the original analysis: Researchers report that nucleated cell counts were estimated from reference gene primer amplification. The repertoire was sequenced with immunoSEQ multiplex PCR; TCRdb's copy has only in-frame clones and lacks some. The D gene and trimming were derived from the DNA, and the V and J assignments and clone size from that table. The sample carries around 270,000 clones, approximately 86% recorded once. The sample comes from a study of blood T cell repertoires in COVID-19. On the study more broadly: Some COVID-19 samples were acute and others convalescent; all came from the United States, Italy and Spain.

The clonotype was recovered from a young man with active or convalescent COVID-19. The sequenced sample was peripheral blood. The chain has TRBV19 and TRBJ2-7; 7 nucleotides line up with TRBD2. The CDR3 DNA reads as TGTGCCAGTAGTTTCGGGGGGACCTACGAGCAGTACTTC. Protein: CASSFGGTYEQYF. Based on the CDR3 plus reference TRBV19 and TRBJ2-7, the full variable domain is DGGITQSPKYLFRKEGQNVTLSCEQNLNHDAMYWYRQDPGQGLRLIYYSQIVNDFQKGDIAEGYSVSREKKESFPLTVTSAQKNPTAFYLCASSFGGTYEQYFGPGTRLTVT.